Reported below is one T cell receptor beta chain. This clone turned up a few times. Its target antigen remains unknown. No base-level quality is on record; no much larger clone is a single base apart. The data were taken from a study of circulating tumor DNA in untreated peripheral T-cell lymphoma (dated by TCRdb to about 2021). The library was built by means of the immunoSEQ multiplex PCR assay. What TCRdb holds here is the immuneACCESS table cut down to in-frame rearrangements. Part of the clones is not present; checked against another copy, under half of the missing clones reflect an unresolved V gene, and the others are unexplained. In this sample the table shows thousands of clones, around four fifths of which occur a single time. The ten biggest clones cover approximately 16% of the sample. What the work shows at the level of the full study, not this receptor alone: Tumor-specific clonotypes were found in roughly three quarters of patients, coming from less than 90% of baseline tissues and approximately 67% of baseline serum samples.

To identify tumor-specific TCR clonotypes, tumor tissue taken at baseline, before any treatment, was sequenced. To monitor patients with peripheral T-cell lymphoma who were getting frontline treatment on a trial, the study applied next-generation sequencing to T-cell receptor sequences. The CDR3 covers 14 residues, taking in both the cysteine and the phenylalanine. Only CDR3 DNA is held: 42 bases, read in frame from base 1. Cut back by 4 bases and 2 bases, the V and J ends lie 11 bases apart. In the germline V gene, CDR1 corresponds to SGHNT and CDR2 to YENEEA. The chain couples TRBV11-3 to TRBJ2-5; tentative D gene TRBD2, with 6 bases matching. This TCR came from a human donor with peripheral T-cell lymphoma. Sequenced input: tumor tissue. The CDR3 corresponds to CASSYGTVQETQYF. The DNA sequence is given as TGTGCCAGCAGCTATGGGACTGTACAAGAGACCCAGTACTTC. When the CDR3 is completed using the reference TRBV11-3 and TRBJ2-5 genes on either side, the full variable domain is EAGVVQSPRYKIIEKKQPVAFWCNPISGHNTLYWYLQNLGQGPELLIRYENEEAVDDSQLPKDRFSAERLKGVDSTLKIQPAELGDSAVYLCASSYGTVQETQYFGPGTRLLVL.